The clone carrying this T cell receptor (beta chain) was observed many times. Antigen: not known. A single record per CDR3 protein comes from TCRdb applying MiXCR to the reads. The table shows under 150,000 distinct CDR3 sequences, with more than 20% occurring only once. This sample was included in a study of T cell repertoires in cytomegalovirus infection. For the study at large: A matching HLA type, together with CMV infection, was signaled by public TCR beta signatures. Notes on the study in general: Cumulative public TCR beta family frequency identified CMV carriers with the relevant HLA. HLA-C-restricted TCR beta clonotypes specific for CMV led the ex vivo response.

The V end lost 6 bases, the J end lost 4 bases, and 10 bases lay between the germline ends. The germline CDR1 and CDR2 sequences are MDHEN and SYDVKM. The CDR3 covers 13 residues. The receptor was isolated from a human donor in good health (CMV status not recorded). Some clones in this sample may be carry-over from other donors' samples. The sequencing sample was made of PBMCs, sequenced either directly or after in vitro stimulation (not recorded which). The chain has TRBV28 and TRBJ2-1; no definite D call. Here the CDR3 reads CASRPTVYNEQFF. The CDR3 nucleotides are TGTGCCAGCAGGCCAACAGTATACAATGAGCAGTTCTTC.